The 31 T cell receptor beta chains below were found in one sample sequenced in a study of cytomegalovirus exposure and HLA in healthy donors. With 60 Vbeta and 13 Jbeta primers, the PCR was carried out. Sequencing used immunoSEQ multiplex PCR; TCRdb keeps in-frame clones, though not all of them. The repertoire table contains around 75,000 clones. Sequenced input: PBMCs. Receptors were obtained from a man aged 40-49 years in good health and CMV-seronegative.

J is TRBJ2-2 and V is TRBV7-6; TRBD2 matches at 12 bases. CDR1 is SGHVS and CDR2 is FNYEAQ in the germline V gene. Unmatched junction bases numbered 8, after V lost 6 bases and J lost 6 bases. The CDR3 covers 16 residues. The CDR3 protein is CASSLNGLAGPGELFF. The DNA for the CDR3 is TGTGCCAGCAGTCTCAACGGACTAGCGGGGCCCGGGGAGCTGTTTTTT. The variable domain in full, completed from reference TRBV7-6 and TRBJ2-2, reads GAGVSQSPRYKVTKRGQDVALRCDPISGHVSLYWYRQALGQGPEFLTYFNYEAQQDKSGLPNDRFSAERPEGSISTLTIQRTEQRDSAMYRCASSLNGLAGPGELFFGEGSRLTVL.

The chain recombines TRBV5-1 with TRBJ2-2; 7 bases match TRBD1. The CDR3 extends over 15 amino acids. CDR1 and CDR2 (germline): SGHRS, YFSETQ. V dropped 4 bases and J dropped 2; count of bases not matched to a gene: 5. CDR3 in amino acids: CASSPGTANTGELFF. The CDR3 bases are TGCGCCAGCAGCCCAGGGACAGCCAACACCGGGGAGCTGTTTTTT.

The chain combines TRBV5-6 with TRBJ1-5; 8 bases match TRBD1. Trimming took 4 bases from V and 4 from J; bases not matched to a gene: 10. This CDR3 has 16 amino acids. Germline lookup yields CDR1 SGHDT and CDR2 YYEEEE. CDR3: CASSLTKDRVNQPQHF. The CDR3 region has the DNA TGTGCCAGCAGCCTCACAAAGGACAGGGTTAATCAGCCCCAGCATTTT.

DNA of the CDR3: TGTGCCTGGAGGCACAGGGGGGAAGGGTATAATTCACCCCTCCACTTT. Encoded protein: CAWRHRGEGYNSPLHF. The chain has TRBV30 and TRBJ1-6; 8 bases are a match to TRBD1. Germline trimming cut 3 bases from V and 4 bases from J; bases unmatched to any gene: 8. The CDR3 spans 16 residues. Germline CDR1 is GTSNPN and CDR2 is SVGIG (reference sequence).

The chain joins TRBV7-7 to TRBJ1-5, with unresolved D. Germline V gene lookup returns CDR1 SSHAT and CDR2 FNYEAQ (reference sequence). Trimming removed 5 bases at V and 2 bases at J, with 22 bases between. CDR3 length: 18 amino acids. The CDR3 DNA reads TGTGCCAGCAGCCCGGGGTGCGGTTATTCCGGGGGCAATCAGCCCCAGCATTTT. Residues: CASSPGCGYSGGNQPQHF.

The V and J genes are TRBV2 and TRBJ2-5; D is perhaps TRBD1 (6 bases). The J call is doubtful: the DNA matches TRBJ2-7 better. Germline V CDR1 and CDR2: SNHLY, FYNNEI. The CDR3 runs to 12 residues. CDR3 nucleotide sequence: TGTGCCACCCGGACAGACTTGAACGAGCAGTACTTC. Translation gives CATRTDLNEQYF.

V and J are TRBV2 and TRBJ1-5; 8 bases agree with TRBD1. Per germline, CDR1 SNHLY and CDR2 FYNNEI. This CDR3 comprises 13 residues. V was clipped by 8 bases and J by 6 bases; unmatched bases: 6. The CDR3 loop is CASRGQGPQPQHF. The CDR3 coding sequence is TGTGCCAGCCGAGGACAGGGTCCTCAGCCCCAGCATTTT.

The chain has TRBV7-9 and TRBJ1-1; D ambiguous. The V and J ends lost 0 bases and 5 bases respectively, with 10 bases between them. The CDR3 totals 14 residues. Germline assignment: CDR1 SEHNR and CDR2 FQNEAQ (reference sequence). The CDR3 reads CASSLAGGTTEAFF. The CDR3 DNA sequence: TGTGCCAGCAGCTTAGCCGGAGGAACGACTGAAGCTTTCTTT.

This chain links TRBV14 with TRBJ2-7; 12 bases match TRBD2. The V gene end was trimmed by 3 bases and the J gene end by 2 bases; junction bases not matched to a gene: 8. CDR1 and CDR2 from the germline V gene are SGHDN and FVKESK. The CDR3 is made up of 17 amino acids. The CDR3 is CASSHGTSGWITYEQYF. CDR3 sequence (DNA): TGTGCCAGCAGCCACGGGACTAGCGGGTGGATAACCTACGAGCAGTACTTC.

This chain links TRBV5-1 with TRBJ2-3; D ambiguous. Trimming took 0 bases from V and 6 from J, leaving 14 bases between them. The CDR3 sequence is 15 residues long. Germline V CDR1 and CDR2: SGHRS, YFSETQ. In DNA form, the CDR3 reads TGCGCCAGCAGCTTGGCGGTTGGTCTTTTGGATACGCAGTATTTT. Translated: CASSLAVGLLDTQYF.

This chain connects TRBV5-6 to TRBJ2-3, with 9 nucleotides matching TRBD2. The J segment lost 10 bases and the V segment lost 6 bases, leaving 15 bases of the junction unmatched. The CDR3 spans 15 residues. Germline CDR1 is SGHDT and CDR2 is YYEEEE. The CDR3 sequence: CASTQKGGGAGAQYF. Written as DNA, the CDR3 is TGTGCCAGCACTCAGAAAGGCGGGGGGGCGGGGGCGCAGTATTTT.

V gene TRBV28 combines with J gene TRBJ2-7; D is unclear. Germline CDR1 is MDHEN and CDR2 is SYDVKM. CDR3 size: 12 residues. V was shortened by 3 bases and J by 2 bases, with 5 bases between the two germline ends. The CDR3 sequence is CASSFSTYEQYF. In nucleotides, the CDR3 is TGTGCCAGCAGTTTTAGCACCTACGAGCAGTACTTC. Drawing the rest from reference TRBV28 and TRBJ2-7, the complete variable domain is DVKVTQSSRYLVKRTGEKVFLECVQDMDHENMFWYRQDPGLGLRLIYFSYDVKMKEKGDIPEGYSVSREKKERFSLILESASTNQTSMYLCASSFSTYEQYFGPGTRLTVT.

The chain employs TRBV5-6 and TRBJ1-1; no clear D. The CDR3 is 14 amino acids. The germline V gene encodes CDR1 SGHDT and CDR2 YYEEEE. Trimming took off 3 bases at V and 5 bases at J, with 14 bases between the two ends. The CDR3 is CASSSFLWRTEAFF. CDR3 DNA sequence: TGTGCCAGCAGCTCGTTCTTATGGCGGACTGAAGCTTTCTTT.

V usage is TRBV5-1 and J usage is TRBJ2-7; a possible D gene is TRBD1 (5 bases). CDR1 is SGHRS, CDR2 YFSETQ, per germline. The CDR3 covers 13 residues. V lost 1 base to trimming and J lost 6 bases, with 11 bases between them. As DNA, the CDR3 is TGCGCCAGCAGCTTGTTGGACATCGGCGAGCAGTACTTC. Its translation is CASSLLDIGEQYF.

The chain joins TRBV4-3 to TRBJ1-2, with 7 bases fitting TRBD1. CDR1 LGHNA and CDR2 YSLEER come from the germline V gene. J was trimmed by 2 bases and V by 3 bases; bases with no gene match: 3. This CDR3 contains 14 residues. CDR3 bases: TGCGCCAGCAGCCACGCGGGACAGAACTATGGCTACACCTTC. Protein sequence: CASSHAGQNYGYTF.

The rearrangement uses TRBV9 and TRBJ1-1, with TRBD1 matching 9 bases. The length of the CDR3 is 15 residues. V was clipped by 4 bases and J by 5 bases; unmatched bases: 9. Per germline, CDR1 SGDLS and CDR2 YYNGEE. CDR3: CASSPPGQGLTEAFF. CDR3 DNA: TGTGCCAGCAGCCCCCCGGGACAGGGTCTGACTGAAGCTTTCTTT.

The rearrangement links TRBV9 to TRBJ2-1; 10 nucleotides align to TRBD2. Per the germline V gene, CDR1 is SGDLS and CDR2 is YYNGEE. Trimming cost V 3 bases and J 6 bases; bases outside gene matches: 3. This CDR3 region has 14 residues. CDR3 amino acids: CASSASGSSNEQFF. The CDR3 bases are TGTGCCAGCAGCGCTAGCGGGAGCAGCAATGAGCAGTTCTTC.

This sequence joins TRBV28 and TRBJ2-7; 10 bases agree with TRBD1. The CDR3 runs 15 residues. Unmatched junction bases numbered 6, after V lost 6 bases and J lost 1 base. CDR1 is MDHEN, CDR2 SYDVKM, per germline. CDR3: CASRQPGQGSYEQYF. CDR3 bases: TGTGCCAGCAGACAGCCGGGACAGGGGTCCTACGAGCAGTACTTC. Using reference TRBV28 and TRBJ2-7 for the parts outside the CDR3, the full variable domain is DVKVTQSSRYLVKRTGEKVFLECVQDMDHENMFWYRQDPGLGLRLIYFSYDVKMKEKGDIPEGYSVSREKKERFSLILESASTNQTSMYLCASRQPGQGSYEQYFGPGTRLTVT.

The chain uses TRBV7-9 and TRBJ1-6; 7 bases fit TRBD1. The CDR3 extends over 15 amino acids. V trimming: 3 bases; J trimming: 9 bases; junction bases outside the gene matches: 8. CDR1 SEHNR and CDR2 FQNEAQ come from the germline V gene (reference sequence). This CDR3 reads CASSFQTGRGSPLHF. The CDR3, as DNA: TGTGCCAGCAGCTTCCAGACAGGGCGAGGTTCACCCCTCCACTTT.

The rearrangement joins TRBV2 to TRBJ2-1; D ambiguous. The CDR3 is 13 amino acids. V was trimmed by 2 bases and J by 10 bases, leaving 12 bases between them. Germline CDR1 and CDR2: SNHLY and FYNNEI. The CDR3 nucleotides are TGTGCCAGCAGTGAAATCCTATTTCGGGAGCAGTTCTTC. The encoded protein is CASSEILFREQFF.

V and J are TRBV7-9 and TRBJ1-4, with D tentatively TRBD1 (6 bases). There are 15 residues in the CDR3. CDR1 is SEHNR and CDR2 is FQNEAQ in the germline V gene (reference sequence). Trimming left V 3 bases short and J 8 bases short, with 16 bases between. CDR3 in amino acids: CASSFSATGGEKLFF. Written as DNA, the CDR3 is TGTGCCAGCAGCTTTTCGGCGACAGGCGGCGAAAAACTGTTTTTT.

The chain is built from TRBV7-8 and TRBJ2-1, with 7 bases identical to TRBD1. This CDR3 is 14 amino acids long. V lost 2 bases, J lost 8 bases, and 6 bases stayed unmatched. The V gene's germline CDR1 is SGHVS and CDR2 FQNEAQ. The CDR3 loop reads CASSLMTGWHEQFF. CDR3 nucleotide sequence: TGTGCCAGCAGCTTAATGACAGGGTGGCATGAGCAGTTCTTC.

The V and J genes are TRBV9 and TRBJ2-3; D call uncertain. V was trimmed by 2 bases and J by 4 bases, leaving 14 bases between them. Germline-derived CDR1 and CDR2 are SGDLS and YYNGEE. This CDR3 has 15 amino acids. This CDR3 is CASSVSHQISDTQYF. CDR3 nucleotide sequence: TGTGCCAGCAGCGTTTCACACCAAATATCAGATACGCAGTATTTT.

The chain combines TRBV5-4 with TRBJ1-3, with 7 bases lining up with TRBD1. CDR3 size: 16 residues. With V trimmed by 4 bases and J by 0 bases, 7 bases remained unmatched. Germline lookup yields CDR1 SGHNT and CDR2 YYREEE (reference sequence). The CDR3, as DNA: TGTGCCAGCAGCGAGGGCGGGACAGCCTCTGGAAACACCATATATTTT. Translating gives CASSEGGTASGNTIYF.

The chain has TRBV29-1 and TRBJ2-7, with D unresolved. V shed 4 bases and J shed 2 bases, with 9 bases lying between them. Germline CDR1 reads SQVTM; CDR2 reads ANQGSEA. CDR3 length equals 12 residues. The DNA for the CDR3 is TGCAGCGTTGCAATCACAGCCTACGAGCAGTACTTC. This sequence encodes CSVAITAYEQYF.

The chain combines TRBV27 with TRBJ2-3; 7 nucleotides match TRBD2. V trimming: 3 bases; J trimming: 2 bases; junction bases outside the gene matches: 5. The CDR3 runs to 15 residues. CDR1 and CDR2 from the germline V gene are MNHEY and SMNVEV (reference sequence). The DNA for the CDR3 is TGTGCCAGCAGTTTCCTAGGGACTACCACAGATACGCAGTATTTT. Protein product: CASSFLGTTTDTQYF.

The chain uses TRBV5-6 and TRBJ1-2, with D possibly being TRBD1 (5 bases). The CDR3 is 12 residues long. V gave up 2 bases and J gave up 8 bases, with 10 bases separating them. CDR1 and CDR2 (germline): SGHDT, YYEEEE. CDR3 nucleotide sequence: TGTGCCAGCAGCTTTACAGGAAAAGGCTACACCTTC. It encodes CASSFTGKGYTF.

The chain links TRBV27 to TRBJ1-1, with TRBD1 matching 9 bases. CDR1 is MNHEY and CDR2 is SMNVEV in the germline V gene (reference sequence). This CDR3 comprises 15 residues. V was clipped by 6 bases and J by 1 base; unmatched bases: 6. The CDR3 is CASRYGTGRNTEAFF. CDR3 DNA: TGTGCCAGCAGGTACGGGACAGGGCGGAACACTGAAGCTTTCTTT.

The chain links TRBV10-3 to TRBJ1-5, with D possibly matching TRBD1 (6 bases). The CDR3 loop spans 15 amino acids. V was cut by 0 bases and J by 7 bases, with 13 bases left in between. Looked up from germline, CDR1 is ENHRY and CDR2 is SYGVKD. CDR3 loop: CAISESGGAGQPQHF. CDR3 in DNA: TGTGCCATCAGTGAGTCGGGGGGGGCTGGGCAGCCCCAGCATTTT.

J is TRBJ2-7 and V is TRBV6-5; D is unresolved. V lost 0 bases, J lost 0 bases, and 9 bases lay in between. The CDR3 extends over 15 amino acids. Germline values: CDR1 MNHEY, CDR2 SVGAGI. This chain's CDR3 is CASSYSPRSSYEQYF. The DNA for the CDR3 is TGTGCCAGCAGTTACTCGCCAAGGAGCTCCTACGAGCAGTACTTC.

This rearrangement joins TRBV27 to TRBJ2-6, with D tentatively TRBD1 (6 bases). Germline V gives CDR1 MNHEY, CDR2 SMNVEV (reference sequence). V lost 4 bases to trimming and J lost 0 bases, with 16 bases between them. The CDR3 has 18 amino acids. CDR3 DNA: TGTGCCAGCAGTTCTCACAGGGTTATAAGCTCTGGGGCCAACGTCCTGACTTTC. Translated, it gives CASSSHRVISSGANVLTF.